A single sample gave rise to the 20 T cell receptor beta chains below, sequenced in a study of blood T cell repertoires in COVID-19. Here immunoSEQ multiplex PCR was the method, and the copy in TCRdb shows in-frame clones only, minus some. The sample lists approximately 160,000 clones, around 90% occurring once. Input material: peripheral blood. Every receptor here comes from a man aged 60 to 69 with COVID-19, enrolled during active disease.

The chain has TRBV9 and TRBJ2-4; weak D call: TRBD2 (6 bases). Trimming pared 1 base from V and 5 bases from J, leaving 16 bases between. This CDR3 is 16 amino acids long. Germline V gives CDR1 SGDLS, CDR2 YYNGEE. The CDR3 nucleotides are TGTGCCAGCAGCGTAAAGGGCGCGGGGTATGAAAACATTCAGTACTTC. Translating it yields CASSVKGAGYENIQYF.

CDR3 region: CASTKSSSENTEAFF. Written as DNA, the CDR3 is TGTGCCAGCACCAAAAGCTCCTCTGAGAACACTGAAGCTTTCTTT. This chain uses TRBV11-3 with TRBJ1-1; D unresolved. Trimming removed 7 bases from V and 1 base from J, with 16 bases in between. The CDR3 extends over 15 amino acids. Germline CDR1 is SGHNT and CDR2 is YENEEA.

The J gene is TRBJ1-4, the V gene TRBV10-2, with D uncertain. Trimming took 6 bases from V and 4 from J, leaving 3 bases between them. Germline CDR1 is WSHSY and CDR2 is SAAADI. CDR3 length: 11 residues. Written as DNA, the CDR3 is TGCGCCAGCAGATATAATGAAAAACTGTTTTTT. This encodes CASRYNEKLFF.

The chain has TRBV6-6 and TRBJ2-1; 9 bases fit TRBD1. With 6 bases clipped from V and 6 bases from J, the junction kept 12 bases outside the gene matches. CDR3 length: 16 amino acids. Germline-derived CDR1 and CDR2 are MNHNY and SVGAGI (reference sequence). The CDR3 spells CASSPPRDRVSNEQFF. The CDR3, as DNA: TGTGCCAGCAGCCCTCCTCGGGACAGGGTTTCCAATGAGCAGTTCTTC.

The gene calls are TRBV7-8 and TRBJ2-2, with TRBD2 as a possible D gene (5 bases). CDR3 length: 17 amino acids. From germline, CDR1 is SGHVS and CDR2 FQNEAQ. V shed 1 base and J shed 5 bases, with 17 bases lying between them. This chain's CDR3 is CASSLVSDPRETGELFF. CDR3 DNA sequence: TGTGCCAGCAGCTTAGTTAGCGACCCCCGAGAGACCGGGGAGCTGTTTTTT.

The chain employs TRBV21-1 and TRBJ2-4; TRBD2, the table's D call, lacks a check against the DNA. TRBV21-1 constitutes a pseudogene. The CDR3 covers 16 residues. This CDR3 reads CASSNKVEGPKNIQYF. In DNA, the CDR3 is TGTGCCAGCAGCAATAAGGTAGAGGGCCCCAAAAACATTCAGTACTTC.

V and J are TRBV5-5 and TRBJ1-1; the D gene is possibly TRBD1 (5 bases). The V and J ends lost 0 bases and 3 bases respectively, with 12 bases between them. Germline V gives CDR1 SGHKS, CDR2 YYEKEE (reference sequence). This CDR3 contains 15 residues. The CDR3 nucleotides read TGTGCCAGCAGCTTGGGTCGGCAGGGTGACACTGAAGCTTTCTTT. The encoded protein is CASSLGRQGDTEAFF.

V gene TRBV7-6 combines with J gene TRBJ1-2; 7 nucleotides line up with TRBD1. Trimming cost V 0 bases and J 2 bases; bases outside gene matches: 3. The length of the CDR3 is 15 residues. Germline V gene data show CDR1 as SGHVS and CDR2 as FNYEAQ. The CDR3: CASSLARGENYGYTF. CDR3 sequence (DNA): TGTGCCAGCAGCTTAGCCAGGGGGGAAAACTATGGCTACACCTTC.

The gene calls are TRBV6-2 or TRBV6-3 and TRBJ1-6, with D perhaps matching TRBD1 (6 bases). V dropped 6 bases and J dropped 3 bases, with 21 bases sitting between them. CDR3 length: 18 residues. Germline CDR1 reads MNHEY; CDR2 reads SVGEGT. The chain's CDR3 is CASSRLAVTDSYNSPLHF. CDR3 nucleotide sequence: TGTGCCAGCAGCCGCCTCGCTGTGACGGACAGCTATAATTCACCCCTCCACTTT.

The V gene is TRBV24-1, the J gene TRBJ2-2; 10 positions agree with TRBD2. Germline CDR1 and CDR2: KGHDR and SFDVKD. The CDR3 totals 17 residues. Trimming at V came to 0 bases and at J to 5 bases, leaving 5 bases not matched to a gene. As DNA, the CDR3 is TGTGCCACCAGTGATTTGCAGAAGACTAGCGGGACCGGGGAGCTGTTTTTT. Amino acid sequence: CATSDLQKTSGTGELFF.

The J gene is TRBJ2-3, the V gene TRBV19, with D possibly TRBD1 on 5 matching bases. The CDR3 is 17 residues long. V dropped 8 bases and J dropped 7 bases, with 28 bases sitting between them. The germline V gene has CDR1 LNHDA and CDR2 SQIVND (reference sequence). CDR3 nucleotides: TGTGCCAGTCAAGGGAATGTTGCCAGGGCGCACGCGAATACGCAGTATTTT. Residues: CASQGNVARAHANTQYF.

In its sample, this clone was seen a few times. The rearrangement joins TRBV6-2 or TRBV6-3 to TRBJ2-3, with 11 bases fitting TRBD2. The CDR3 has 18 residues. With V trimmed by 0 bases and J by 2 bases, 7 bases remained unmatched. Germline assignment: CDR1 MNHEY and CDR2 SVGEGT. CDR3 residues: CASSYSVAGGPVTDTQYF. The CDR3 bases are TGTGCCAGCAGTTACTCGGTAGCGGGGGGGCCGGTCACAGATACGCAGTATTTT.

The gene calls are TRBV25-1 and TRBJ1-5; no clear D gene. Deletions cut 4 bases from V and 4 bases from J, with 8 bases between. This CDR3 is built from 13 residues. Germline CDR1 and CDR2: MGHDK and SYGVNS. The CDR3 protein is CASSGQENQPQHF. In DNA, the CDR3 is TGTGCCAGCAGTGGGCAGGAAAATCAGCCCCAGCATTTT.

This clone occurred a few times. V gene TRBV13 combines with J gene TRBJ2-1, with TRBD2 identical over 8 bases. CDR3 size: 14 residues. Germline-derived CDR1 and CDR2 are PRHDT and FYEKMQ (reference sequence). The junction had 8 bases not matched to a gene; V was cut back by 6 bases and J by 7 bases. For the CDR3, the DNA is TGTGCCAGCAGAGGGGCGGGAGGTGGGAATGAGCAGTTCTTC. It yields the protein CASRGAGGGNEQFF. Variable domain in full (rest from reference TRBV13 and TRBJ2-1): AAGVIQSPRHLIKEKRETATLKCYPIPRHDTVYWYQQGPGQDPQFLISFYEKMQSDKGSIPDRFSAQQFSDYHSELNMSSLELGDSALYFCASRGAGGGNEQFFGPGTRLTVL.

The chain employs TRBV5-5 and TRBJ2-1, with TRBD2 matching over 11 bases. Germline V lookup: CDR1 SGHKS, CDR2 YYEKEE (reference sequence). The CDR3 contains 15 residues. V shed 4 bases, J shed 4 bases, and the junction held 4 bases outside the gene matches. The CDR3 DNA follows: TGTGCCAGCAGCCTCGGGACTAGCGGTTACAATGAGCAGTTCTTC. It specifies CASSLGTSGYNEQFF. The whole variable domain, filled in from reference TRBV5-5 and TRBJ2-1, reads DAGVTQSPTHLIKTRGQQVTLRCSPISGHKSVSWYQQVLGQGPQFIFQYYEKEERGRGNFPDRFSARQFPNYSSELNVNALLLGDSALYLCASSLGTSGYNEQFFGPGTRLTVL.

The chain recombines TRBV7-9 with TRBJ1-1, with D uncertain. CDR1 and CDR2 (germline): SEHNR, FQNEAQ (reference sequence). With 3 bases removed from V and 1 base from J, the gap between germline ends came to 9 bases. CDR3 size: 14 residues. The CDR3 bases are TGTGCCAGCAGCTTTGGGCAGCAGAACACTGAAGCTTTCTTT. This sequence encodes CASSFGQQNTEAFF.

The chain recombines TRBV14 with TRBJ1-3; D gene ambiguous. Germline V gene sequence: CDR1 SGHDN, CDR2 FVKESK. V was clipped by 5 bases and J by 0 bases, with 8 bases between them. The CDR3 length is 14 residues. The CDR3 coding sequence is TGTGCCAGCAGCAGCCTGTCCTCTGGAAACACCATATATTTT. It codes for CASSSLSSGNTIYF.

The chain uses TRBV6-5 and TRBJ1-4; D may be TRBD1 (5 bases). The CDR3 sequence is 14 residues long. The germline V gene encodes CDR1 MNHEY and CDR2 SVGAGI. Trimming took 2 bases from V and 6 from J, leaving 10 bases between them. The CDR3 DNA follows: TGTGCCAGCAGTTACGGGGGGTCCGATGAAAAACTGTTTTTT. It specifies CASSYGGSDEKLFF.

The rearrangement joins TRBV5-1 to TRBJ2-2; the match to TRBD1 covers 8 bases. J gave up 0 bases and V 2 bases, and 3 bases lay outside the gene matches. Germline V gene lookup returns CDR1 SGHRS and CDR2 YFSETQ. The length of the CDR3 is 16 residues. CDR3 region: CASSFGDRTNTGELFF. For the CDR3, the DNA is TGCGCCAGCAGCTTCGGGGACAGGACGAACACCGGGGAGCTGTTTTTT.

The chain couples TRBV7-2 to TRBJ1-5, with TRBD1 identical over 9 bases. V shed 5 bases and J 6 bases; nucleotides not matched to a gene: 8. This CDR3 comprises 15 residues. From germline, CDR1 is SGHTA and CDR2 FQGNSA. The CDR3 nucleotides read TGTGCCAGCAGCCTCAGACAGGGGGAAGGTCAGCCCCAGCATTTT. Its protein is CASSLRQGEGQPQHF.